This passage covers 8 T cell receptor beta chains from one sample sequenced in a study of CD8+ T cells in alopecia areata listed by TCRdb under 2018. The sample's time point label, decoded: baseline before oral tofacitinib. Libraries were built with the immunoSEQ multiplex PCR assay. To provide template for TCR sequencing, every sample had RNA extracted and reverse transcribed into cDNA. TCRdb carries this immuneACCESS record with in-frame sequences only. Its versions omit some clonotypes, under half of them owing to an unresolved V gene in the studies checked, with the rest unexplained. The sample table records approximately 57,000 clones; around 96% of these occur just once. 25% to 30% of the sample is taken by the ten largest. Specimen: CD8+ T cells sorted from blood, collected at week 0. These receptors all come from a human donor with alopecia areata.

The chain uses TRBV19 and TRBJ2-1; no definite D call. Trimming removed 5 bases from V and 3 bases from J, with 11 bases in between. This CDR3 has 14 residues. Germline V gene sequence: CDR1 LNHDA, CDR2 SQIVND (reference sequence). DNA for the CDR3: TGTGCCAGTAGTGCTCCGGAACTCTACAATGAGCAGTTCTTC. Translation: CASSAPELYNEQFF.

This clone was seen a few times. The chain carries TRBV21-1 and TRBJ2-7. TRBV21-1 is termed a pseudogene. The CDR3 length is 12 residues. The CDR3 region is CASSKLGKEQYF. The CDR3 DNA sequence: TGTGCCAGCAGCAAATTGGGTAAGGAGCAGTACTTC.

The rearrangement uses TRBV5-4 and TRBJ2-3, with TRBD2 matching over 8 bases. The CDR3 length is 16 residues. Losses at the gene ends were 2 bases for V and 0 bases for J; bases not matched to a gene: 5. CDR1 SGHNT and CDR2 YYREEE come from the germline V gene (reference sequence). The CDR3 coding sequence is TGTGCCAGCAGCTTCGGTCGGGGGGGTAGCACAGATACGCAGTATTTT. It is translated as CASSFGRGGSTDTQYF.

The genes are TRBV5-1 and TRBJ2-5; possible D gene TRBD1, 5 bases. This CDR3 spans 15 amino acids. The V gene's germline CDR1 is SGHRS and CDR2 YFSETQ. The germline V and J ends were trimmed by 6 bases and 3 bases, with 18 bases remaining between them. CDR3 in amino acids: CASNIQGNNEETQYF. The CDR3 nucleotides are TGCGCCAGCAACATTCAGGGAAATAACGAAGAGACCCAGTACTTC.

This sequence joins TRBV27 and TRBJ2-1; 7 nucleotides align to TRBD1. J was trimmed by 5 bases and V by 2 bases; bases with no gene match: 6. The germline V gene encodes CDR1 MNHEY and CDR2 SMNVEV (reference sequence). There are 15 residues in the CDR3. This CDR3 reads CASSLRDSWDNEQFF. Written as DNA, the CDR3 is TGTGCCAGCAGTTTAAGGGACAGTTGGGACAATGAGCAGTTCTTC.

This chain joins TRBV9 and TRBJ1-1, with D perhaps matching TRBD1 (6 bases). CDR3 size: 14 residues. The V gene's germline CDR1 is SGDLS and CDR2 YYNGEE. Deletions cut 4 bases from V and 4 bases from J, with 14 bases between. CDR3 amino acids: CASSPYRAGTEAFF. CDR3 DNA: TGTGCCAGCAGCCCCTACAGGGCGGGCACTGAAGCTTTCTTT. The whole variable domain, remainder taken from reference TRBV9 and TRBJ1-1, is DSGVTQTPKHLITATGQRVTLRCSPRSGDLSVYWYQQSLDQGLQFLIQYYNGEERAKGNILERFSAQQFPDLHSELNLSSLELGDSALYFCASSPYRAGTEAFFGQGTRLTVV.

The chain couples TRBV27 to TRBJ2-2, with TRBD2 identical over 11 bases. The length of the CDR3 is 21 residues. Per germline, CDR1 MNHEY and CDR2 SMNVEV (reference sequence). J gave up 0 bases and V 1 base, and 13 bases lay outside the gene matches. CDR3 protein: CASSLYPPGLAGGSNTGELFF. CDR3 sequence (DNA): TGTGCCAGCAGTTTATACCCTCCTGGGCTAGCGGGGGGCTCGAACACCGGGGAGCTGTTTTTT.

The V and J genes are TRBV7-9 and TRBJ2-6, with no clear D. This CDR3 contains 14 residues. V was shortened by 2 bases and J by 2 bases, with 4 bases between the two germline ends. The germline CDR1 and CDR2 sequences are SEHNR and FQNEAQ (reference sequence). The CDR3 DNA sequence: TGTGCCAGCAGCTTAAAAGCTGGGGCCAACGTCCTGACTTTC. Amino acids: CASSLKAGANVLTF.